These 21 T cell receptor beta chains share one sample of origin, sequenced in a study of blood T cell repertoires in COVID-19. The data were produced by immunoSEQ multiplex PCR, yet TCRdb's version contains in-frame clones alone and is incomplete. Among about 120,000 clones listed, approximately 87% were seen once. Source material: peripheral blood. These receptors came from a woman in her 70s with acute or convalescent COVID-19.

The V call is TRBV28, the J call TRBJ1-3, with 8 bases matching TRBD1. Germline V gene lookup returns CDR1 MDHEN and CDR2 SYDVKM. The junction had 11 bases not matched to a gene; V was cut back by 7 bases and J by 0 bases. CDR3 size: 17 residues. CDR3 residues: CASTSGGQGFSGNTIYF. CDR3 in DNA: TGTGCCAGCACCTCCGGAGGACAGGGCTTCTCTGGAAACACCATATATTTT.

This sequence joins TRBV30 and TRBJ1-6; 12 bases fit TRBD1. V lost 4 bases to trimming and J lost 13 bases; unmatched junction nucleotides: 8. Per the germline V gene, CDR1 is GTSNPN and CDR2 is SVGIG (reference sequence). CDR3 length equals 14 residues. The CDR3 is CAWNTGTGGGPLHF. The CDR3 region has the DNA TGTGCCTGGAACACCGGGACAGGGGGCGGTCCCCTCCACTTT.

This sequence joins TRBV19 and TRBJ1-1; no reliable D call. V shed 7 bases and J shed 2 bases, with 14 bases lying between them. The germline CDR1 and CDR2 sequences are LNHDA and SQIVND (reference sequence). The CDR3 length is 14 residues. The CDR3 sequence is CASIQVSGNTEAFF. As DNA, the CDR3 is TGTGCCAGTATTCAGGTCTCGGGAAACACTGAAGCTTTCTTT.

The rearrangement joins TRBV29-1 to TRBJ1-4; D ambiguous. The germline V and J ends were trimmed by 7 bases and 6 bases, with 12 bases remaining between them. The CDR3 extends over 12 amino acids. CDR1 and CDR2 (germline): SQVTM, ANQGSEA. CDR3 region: CSGTEGYEKLFF. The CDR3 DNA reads TGCAGCGGAACCGAGGGTTATGAAAAACTGTTTTTT.

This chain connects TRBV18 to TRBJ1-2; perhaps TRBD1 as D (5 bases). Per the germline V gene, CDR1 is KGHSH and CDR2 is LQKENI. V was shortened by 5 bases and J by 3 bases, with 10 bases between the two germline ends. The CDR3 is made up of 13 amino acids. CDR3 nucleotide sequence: TGTGCCAGCTCAATGGGGCAGGACTATGGCTACACCTTC. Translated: CASSMGQDYGYTF. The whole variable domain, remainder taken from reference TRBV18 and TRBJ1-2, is NAGVMQNPRHLVRRRGQEARLRCSPMKGHSHVYWYRQLPEEGLKFMVYLQKENIIDESGMPKERFSAEFPKEGPSILRIQQVVRGDSAAYFCASSMGQDYGYTFGSGTRLTVV.

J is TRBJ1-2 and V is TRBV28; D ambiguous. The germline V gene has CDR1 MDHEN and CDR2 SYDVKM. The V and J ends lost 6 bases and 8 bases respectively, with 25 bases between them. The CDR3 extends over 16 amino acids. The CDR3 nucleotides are TGTGCCAGCAGCTCCCCTACTACCGTATTCTCGAGGGGCTACACCTTC. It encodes CASSSPTTVFSRGYTF.

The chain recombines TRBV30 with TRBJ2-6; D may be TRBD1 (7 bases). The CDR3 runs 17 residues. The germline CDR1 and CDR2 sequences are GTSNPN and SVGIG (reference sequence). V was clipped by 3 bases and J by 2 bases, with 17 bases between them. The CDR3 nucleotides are TGTGCCTGGAGATTAGGCAGGGGGAGGACTGGGGCCAACGTCCTGACTTTC. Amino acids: CAWRLGRGRTGANVLTF.

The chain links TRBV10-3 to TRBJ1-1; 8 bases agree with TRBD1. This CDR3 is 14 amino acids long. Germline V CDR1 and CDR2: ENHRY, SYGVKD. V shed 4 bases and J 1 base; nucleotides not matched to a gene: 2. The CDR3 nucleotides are TGTGCCATCAGTGTGCAGGGGGCGAACACTGAAGCTTTCTTT. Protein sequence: CAISVQGANTEAFF.

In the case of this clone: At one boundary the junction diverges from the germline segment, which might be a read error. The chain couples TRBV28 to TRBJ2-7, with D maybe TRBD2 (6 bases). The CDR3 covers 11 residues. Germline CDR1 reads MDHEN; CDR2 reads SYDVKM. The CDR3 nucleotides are TGTGCCAGCAGTTTAACCGGGACTGCGGACTTC. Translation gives CASSLTGTADF.

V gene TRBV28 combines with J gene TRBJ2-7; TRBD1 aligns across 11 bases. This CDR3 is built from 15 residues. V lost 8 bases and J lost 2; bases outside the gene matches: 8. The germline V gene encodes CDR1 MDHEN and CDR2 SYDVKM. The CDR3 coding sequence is TGTGCCAGCGGGGGACAGGGGGGACGCCCCTACGAGCAGTACTTC. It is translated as CASGGQGGRPYEQYF.

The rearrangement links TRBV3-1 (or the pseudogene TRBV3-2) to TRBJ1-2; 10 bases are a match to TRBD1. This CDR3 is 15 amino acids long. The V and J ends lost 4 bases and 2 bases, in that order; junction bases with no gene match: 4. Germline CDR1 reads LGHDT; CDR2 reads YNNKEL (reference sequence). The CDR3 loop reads CASSPRDRGNYGYTF. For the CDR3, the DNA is TGTGCCAGCAGCCCACGGGACAGGGGAAACTATGGCTACACCTTC.

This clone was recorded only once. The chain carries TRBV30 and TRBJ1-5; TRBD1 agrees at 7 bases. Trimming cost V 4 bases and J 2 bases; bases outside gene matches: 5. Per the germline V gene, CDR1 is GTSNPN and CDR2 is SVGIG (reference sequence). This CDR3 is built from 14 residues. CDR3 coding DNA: TGTGCCTGGACTCTAGGGACAGGCAATCAGCCCCAGCATTTT. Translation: CAWTLGTGNQPQHF.

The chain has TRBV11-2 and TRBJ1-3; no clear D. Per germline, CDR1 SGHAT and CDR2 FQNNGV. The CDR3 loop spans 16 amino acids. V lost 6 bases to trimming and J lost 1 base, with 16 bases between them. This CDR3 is CASSRRSAVSGNTIYF. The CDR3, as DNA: TGTGCCAGCAGTCGGAGAAGTGCTGTTTCTGGAAACACCATATATTTT.

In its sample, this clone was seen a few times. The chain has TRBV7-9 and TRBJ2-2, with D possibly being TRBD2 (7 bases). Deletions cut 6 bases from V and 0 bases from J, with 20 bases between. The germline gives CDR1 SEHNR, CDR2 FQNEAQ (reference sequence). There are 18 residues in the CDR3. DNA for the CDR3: TGTGCCAGCAGTTCTACATATGGGGGGGCCGCGAACACCGGGGAGCTGTTTTTT. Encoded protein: CASSSTYGGAANTGELFF.

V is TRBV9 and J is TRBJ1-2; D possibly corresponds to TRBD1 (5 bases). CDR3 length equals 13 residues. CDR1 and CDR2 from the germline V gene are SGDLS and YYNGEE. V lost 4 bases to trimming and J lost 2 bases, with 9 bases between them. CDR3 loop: CASSPRQNYGYTF. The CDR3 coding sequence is TGTGCCAGCAGCCCCCGACAGAACTATGGCTACACCTTC.

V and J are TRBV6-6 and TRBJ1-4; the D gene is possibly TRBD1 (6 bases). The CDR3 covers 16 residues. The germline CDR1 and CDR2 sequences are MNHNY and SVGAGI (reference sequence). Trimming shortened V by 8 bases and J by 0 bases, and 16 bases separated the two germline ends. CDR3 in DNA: TGTGCCAGCTTGAAGACAGGAACTTCAACTAATGAAAAACTGTTTTTT. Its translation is CASLKTGTSTNEKLFF.

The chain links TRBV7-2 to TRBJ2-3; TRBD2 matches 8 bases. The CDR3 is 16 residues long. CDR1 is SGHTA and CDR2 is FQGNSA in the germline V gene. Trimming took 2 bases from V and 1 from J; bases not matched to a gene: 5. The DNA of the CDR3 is TGTGCCAGCAGCTTACTAGGAGCGGGGGGCACAGATACGCAGTATTTT. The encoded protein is CASSLLGAGGTDTQYF. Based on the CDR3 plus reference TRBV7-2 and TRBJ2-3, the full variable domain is GAGVSQSPSNKVTEKGKDVELRCDPISGHTALYWYRQSLGQGLEFLIYFQGNSAPDKSGLPSDRFSAERTGGSVSTLTIQRTQQEDSAVYLCASSLLGAGGTDTQYFGPGTRLTVL.

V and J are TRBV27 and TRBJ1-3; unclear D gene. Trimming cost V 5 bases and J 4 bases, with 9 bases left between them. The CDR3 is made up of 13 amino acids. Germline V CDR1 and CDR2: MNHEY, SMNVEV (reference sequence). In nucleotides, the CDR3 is TGTGCCAGCAGTAGTAGTGCGGGAAACACCATATATTTT. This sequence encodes CASSSSAGNTIYF.

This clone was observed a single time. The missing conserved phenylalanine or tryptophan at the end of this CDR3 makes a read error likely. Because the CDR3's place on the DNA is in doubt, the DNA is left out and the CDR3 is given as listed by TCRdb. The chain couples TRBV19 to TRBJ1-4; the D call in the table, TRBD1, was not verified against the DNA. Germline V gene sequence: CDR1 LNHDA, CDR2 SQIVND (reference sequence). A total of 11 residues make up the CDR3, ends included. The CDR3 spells CASSTPGQTRI.

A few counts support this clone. This chain's CDR3 is CASSQGGNTEAFF. The CDR3 DNA sequence: TGTGCCAGCAGCCAGGGAGGGAACACTGAAGCTTTCTTT. V and J are TRBV3-1 (or the pseudogene TRBV3-2) and TRBJ1-1; the D is unclear. Germline CDR1 LGHDT, CDR2 YNNKEL (reference sequence). The length of the CDR3 is 13 residues. V dropped 3 bases and J dropped 1 base, with 6 bases sitting between them.

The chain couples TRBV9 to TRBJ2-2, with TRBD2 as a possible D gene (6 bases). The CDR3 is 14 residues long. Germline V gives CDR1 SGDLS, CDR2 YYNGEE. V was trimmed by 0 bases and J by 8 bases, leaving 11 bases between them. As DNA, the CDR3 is TGTGCCAGCAGCGTAGCTACGGAGGGGGGGGAGCTGTTTTTT. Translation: CASSVATEGGELFF.